These 3 T cell receptor delta chains share one sample of origin, sequenced in a study of Vδ1+ human thymocytes. The template was reverse-transcribed extracted RNA. CDR3 amplicons came from multiplex PCR with pooled V-gene forward and constant-region reverse primers. TCRdb called clones anew from the multiplex PCR reads with CATT. The sample records under 85,000 delta-chain clones, around 35% being singletons. No antigen is known for these receptors. General study points: Highly polyclonal TRG and TRD repertoires with Gaussian CDR3 length distributions appeared in thymus.

Sequencing used Vdelta1+ gamma-delta thymocytes from the thymus. Subset noted: FACS-sorted CD3+ TCRalphabeta- TCRVdelta1+ TCRVdelta2- thymocytes. The receptor source for this set is a boy younger than two who had congenital heart surgery.

The chain recombines TRDV3 with TRDJ1; D may be TRDD1 (5 bases). V was pared by 5 bases and J by 1 base, with 17 bases between. Germline V lookup: CDR1 TVYSNPD, CDR2 GDNSRS (reference sequence). This CDR3 has 14 residues. The DNA of the CDR3 is TGTGCCCCCCGCGATAGTACCGGCACCGATAAACTCATCTTT. Translating gives CAPRDSTGTDKLIF.

This clone was seen a handful of times. The chain has TRDV1 and TRDJ1; 13 nucleotides agree with TRDD3. Germline loops: CDR1 TSWWSYY, CDR2 QGS. The CDR3 is 18 amino acids. The V gene end was trimmed by 3 bases and the J gene end by 5 bases; junction bases not matched to a gene: 12. CDR3 residues: CALGDDLHYWGIRDKLIF. The DNA for the CDR3 is TGTGCTCTTGGGGACGATTTACATTACTGGGGGATACGGGATAAACTCATCTTT.

V usage is TRDV1 and J usage is TRDJ1, with a weak D call TRDD2 (5 bases). CDR1 and CDR2 (germline): TSWWSYY, QGS. The CDR3 is 19 amino acids. Trimming cost V 5 bases and J 0 bases, with 25 bases left between them. The CDR3 DNA follows: TGTGCTCTTGGGTTTCTGTGGGCCGCCCTACCAATTTACACCGATAAACTCATCTTT. It encodes CALGFLWAALPIYTDKLIF.